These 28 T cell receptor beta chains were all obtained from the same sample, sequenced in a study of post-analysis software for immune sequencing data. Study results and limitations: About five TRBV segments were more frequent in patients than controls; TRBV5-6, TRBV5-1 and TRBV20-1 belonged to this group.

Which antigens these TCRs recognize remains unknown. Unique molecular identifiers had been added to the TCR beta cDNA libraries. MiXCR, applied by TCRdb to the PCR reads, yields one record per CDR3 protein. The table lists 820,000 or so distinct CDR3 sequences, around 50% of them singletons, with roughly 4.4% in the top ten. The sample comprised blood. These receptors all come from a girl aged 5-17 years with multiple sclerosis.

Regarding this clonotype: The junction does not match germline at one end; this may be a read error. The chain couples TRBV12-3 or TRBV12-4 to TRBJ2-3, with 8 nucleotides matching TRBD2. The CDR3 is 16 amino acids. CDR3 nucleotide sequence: TGTGCCAGCAGTTTCTACACCAGCGGGAGAGCAGATATGCAGTATTTT. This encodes CASSFYTSGRADMQYF.

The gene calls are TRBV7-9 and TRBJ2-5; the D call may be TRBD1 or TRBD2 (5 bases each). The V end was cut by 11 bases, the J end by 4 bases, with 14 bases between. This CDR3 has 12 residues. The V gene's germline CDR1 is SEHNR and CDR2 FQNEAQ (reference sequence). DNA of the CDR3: TGTGCCTCCTCGGGGCCCGGAGAGACCCAGTACTTC. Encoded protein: CASSGPGETQYF.

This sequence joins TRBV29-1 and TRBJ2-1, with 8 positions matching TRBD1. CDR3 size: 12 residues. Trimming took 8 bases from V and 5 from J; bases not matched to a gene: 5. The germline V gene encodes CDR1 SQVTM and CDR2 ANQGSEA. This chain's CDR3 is CSTDRVDNEQFF. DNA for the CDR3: TGCAGCACGGACAGGGTCGACAATGAGCAGTTCTTC.

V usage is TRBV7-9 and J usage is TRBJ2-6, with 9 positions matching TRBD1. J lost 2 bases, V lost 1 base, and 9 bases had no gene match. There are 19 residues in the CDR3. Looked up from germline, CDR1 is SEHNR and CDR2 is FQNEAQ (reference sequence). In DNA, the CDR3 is TGTGCCAGCAGCTTAGGGTTGGGACAGGGCTACCCTGGGGCCAACGTCCTGACTTTC. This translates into CASSLGLGQGYPGANVLTF.

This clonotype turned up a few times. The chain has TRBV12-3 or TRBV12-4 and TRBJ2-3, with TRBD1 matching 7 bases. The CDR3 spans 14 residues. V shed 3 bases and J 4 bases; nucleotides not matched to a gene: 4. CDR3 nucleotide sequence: TGTGCCAGCAGTTTTATACAGGGGTCAGATACGCAGTATTTT. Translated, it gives CASSFIQGSDTQYF.

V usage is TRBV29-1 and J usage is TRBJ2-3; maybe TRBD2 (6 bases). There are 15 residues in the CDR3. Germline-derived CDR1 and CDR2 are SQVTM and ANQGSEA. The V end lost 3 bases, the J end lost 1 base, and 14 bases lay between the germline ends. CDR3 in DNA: TGCAGCGTTGATGGGCTCGCTAGCGGCACAGATACGCAGTATTTT. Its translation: CSVDGLASGTDTQYF.

The CDR3 spells CASSLHPGQGAGEQFF. The CDR3 nucleotides are TGTGCCAGCAGCTTGCATCCGGGACAGGGGGCGGGCGAGCAGTTCTTC. The genes are TRBV11-2 and TRBJ2-1, with 12 bases identical to TRBD1. The CDR3 contains 16 residues. Trimming removed 3 bases from V and 10 bases from J; junction bases left unmatched: 10. Germline values: CDR1 SGHAT, CDR2 FQNNGV. Full variable domain (outside the CDR3, taken from reference TRBV11-2 and TRBJ2-1): EAGVAQSPRYKIIEKRQSVAFWCNPISGHATLYWYQQILGQGPKLLIQFQNNGVVDDSQLPKDRFSAERLKGVDSTLKIQPAKLEDSAVYLCASSLHPGQGAGEQFFGPGTRLTVL.

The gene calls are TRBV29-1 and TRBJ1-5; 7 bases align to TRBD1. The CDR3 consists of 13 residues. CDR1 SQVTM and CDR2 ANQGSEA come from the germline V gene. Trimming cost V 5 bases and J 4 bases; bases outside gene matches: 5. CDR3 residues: CSVLQGSNQPQHF. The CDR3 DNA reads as TGCAGCGTTTTACAGGGGTCTAATCAGCCCCAGCATTTT.

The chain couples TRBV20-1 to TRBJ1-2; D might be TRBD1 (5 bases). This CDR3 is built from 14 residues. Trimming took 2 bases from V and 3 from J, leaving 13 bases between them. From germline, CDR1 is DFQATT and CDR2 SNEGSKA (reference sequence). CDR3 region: CSARLGGGDYGYTF. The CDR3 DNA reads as TGCAGTGCTAGACTGGGGGGAGGGGACTATGGCTACACCTTC.

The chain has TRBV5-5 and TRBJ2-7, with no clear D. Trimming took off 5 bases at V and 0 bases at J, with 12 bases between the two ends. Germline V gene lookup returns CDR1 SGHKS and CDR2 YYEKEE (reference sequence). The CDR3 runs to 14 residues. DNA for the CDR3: TGTGCCAGCAGATCCTGGGGTGCCTCCTACGAGCAGTACTTC. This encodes CASRSWGASYEQYF. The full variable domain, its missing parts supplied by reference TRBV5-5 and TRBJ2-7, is DAGVTQSPTHLIKTRGQQVTLRCSPISGHKSVSWYQQVLGQGPQFIFQYYEKEERGRGNFPDRFSARQFPNYSSELNVNALLLGDSALYLCASRSWGASYEQYFGPGTRLTVT.

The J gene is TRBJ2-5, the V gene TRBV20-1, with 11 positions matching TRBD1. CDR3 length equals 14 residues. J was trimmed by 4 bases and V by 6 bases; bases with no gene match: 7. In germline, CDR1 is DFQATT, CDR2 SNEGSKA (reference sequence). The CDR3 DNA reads TGCAGTGCGCGGACAGGGGGCGTTTTAGAGACCCAGTACTTC. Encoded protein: CSARTGGVLETQYF.

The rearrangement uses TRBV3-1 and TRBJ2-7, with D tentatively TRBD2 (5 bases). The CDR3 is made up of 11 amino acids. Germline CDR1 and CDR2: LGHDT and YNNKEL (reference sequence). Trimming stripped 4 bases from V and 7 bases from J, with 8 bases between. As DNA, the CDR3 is TGTGCCAGCAGCCGGCGCGGGGAGCAGTACTTC. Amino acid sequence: CASSRRGEQYF.

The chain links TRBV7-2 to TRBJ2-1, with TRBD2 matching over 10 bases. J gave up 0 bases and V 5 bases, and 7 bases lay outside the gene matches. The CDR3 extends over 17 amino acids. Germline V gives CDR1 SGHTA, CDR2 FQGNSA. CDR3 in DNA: TGTGCCAGCAGCGAGTCTAGCGGGAGTCCCTCCTACAATGAGCAGTTCTTC. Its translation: CASSESSGSPSYNEQFF.

The CDR3 sequence is CASSEAGGVQAYGYTF. CDR3 in DNA: TGTGCCAGCAGTGAAGCAGGGGGAGTGCAGGCCTATGGCTACACCTTC. This chain uses TRBV2 with TRBJ1-2; TRBD1 is a possible D gene (6 bases). This CDR3 region has 16 residues. Between the trimmed V and J ends, which lost 0 bases and 4 bases, there was a span of 15 bases. Looked up from germline, CDR1 is SNHLY and CDR2 is FYNNEI.

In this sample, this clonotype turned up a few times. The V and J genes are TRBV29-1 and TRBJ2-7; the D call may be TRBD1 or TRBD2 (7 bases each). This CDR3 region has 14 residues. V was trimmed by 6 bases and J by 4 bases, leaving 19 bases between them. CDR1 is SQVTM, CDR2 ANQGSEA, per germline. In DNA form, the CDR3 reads TGCAGCGTGAGCGGGACAGAGGGGTCGTACGAGCAGTACTTC. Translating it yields CSVSGTEGSYEQYF.

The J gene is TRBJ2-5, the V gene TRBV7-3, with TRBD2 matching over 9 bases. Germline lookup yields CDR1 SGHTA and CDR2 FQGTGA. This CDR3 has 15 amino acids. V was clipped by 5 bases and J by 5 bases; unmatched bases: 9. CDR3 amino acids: CASSLGHAGGETQYF. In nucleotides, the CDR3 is TGTGCCAGCAGCCTAGGGCATGCGGGAGGGGAGACCCAGTACTTC. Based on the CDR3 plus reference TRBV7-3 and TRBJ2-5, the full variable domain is GAGVSQTPSNKVTEKGKYVELRCDPISGHTALYWYRQSLGQGPEFLIYFQGTGAADDSGLPNDRFFAVRPEGSVSTLKIQRTERGDSAVYLCASSLGHAGGETQYFGPGTRLLVL.

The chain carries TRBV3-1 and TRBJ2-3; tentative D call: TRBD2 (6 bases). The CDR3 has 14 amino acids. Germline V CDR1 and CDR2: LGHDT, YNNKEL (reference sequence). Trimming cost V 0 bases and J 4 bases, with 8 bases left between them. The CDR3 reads CASSQDWRADTQYF. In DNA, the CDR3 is TGTGCCAGCAGCCAAGATTGGAGGGCAGATACGCAGTATTTT.

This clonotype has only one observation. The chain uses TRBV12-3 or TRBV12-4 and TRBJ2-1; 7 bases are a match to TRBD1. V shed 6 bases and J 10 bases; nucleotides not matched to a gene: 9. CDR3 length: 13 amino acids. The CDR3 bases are TGTGCCAGCAGAACCACAGGGGTAGGAGAGCAGTTCTTC. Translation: CASRTTGVGEQFF.

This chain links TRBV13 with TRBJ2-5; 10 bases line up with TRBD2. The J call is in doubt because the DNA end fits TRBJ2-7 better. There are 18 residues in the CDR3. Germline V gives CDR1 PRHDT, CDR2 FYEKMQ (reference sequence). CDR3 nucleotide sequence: TGTGCCAGCAGCTCCCTAGGGACTAGCGAACGAGGGATATACGAGCAGTACTTC. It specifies CASSSLGTSERGIYEQYF.

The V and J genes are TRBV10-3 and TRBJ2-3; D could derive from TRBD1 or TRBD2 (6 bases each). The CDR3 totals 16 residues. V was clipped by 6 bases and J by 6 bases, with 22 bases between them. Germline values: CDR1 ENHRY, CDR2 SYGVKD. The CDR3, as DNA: TGTGCCATCAGGGACGGGACACGCGGGGAAGGGGATACGCAGTATTTT. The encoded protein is CAIRDGTRGEGDTQYF.

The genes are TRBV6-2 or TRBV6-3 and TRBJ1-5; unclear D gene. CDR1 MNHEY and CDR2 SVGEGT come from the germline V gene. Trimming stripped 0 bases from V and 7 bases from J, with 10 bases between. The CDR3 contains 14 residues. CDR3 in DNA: TGTGCCAGCAGTTACTCACCGGGAGGGCAGCCCCAGCATTTT. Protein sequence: CASSYSPGGQPQHF.

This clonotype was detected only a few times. For the CDR3, the DNA is TGTGCCAGCAGCCAAGACGGTGGGGCTCGGGAGCAGTACTTC. Translation: CASSQDGGAREQYF. This chain uses TRBV3-1 with TRBJ2-5, with D possibly matching TRBD2 (6 bases). The length of the CDR3 is 14 residues. Germline V gene sequence: CDR1 LGHDT, CDR2 YNNKEL (reference sequence). Trimming removed 0 bases from V and 11 bases from J, with 16 bases in between.

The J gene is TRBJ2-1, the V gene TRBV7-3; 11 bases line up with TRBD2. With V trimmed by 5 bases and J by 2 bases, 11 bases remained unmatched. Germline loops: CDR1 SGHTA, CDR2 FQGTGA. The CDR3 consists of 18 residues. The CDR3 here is CASSPVISGGAAYNEQFF. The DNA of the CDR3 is TGTGCCAGCAGCCCCGTTATTAGCGGGGGGGCAGCCTACAATGAGCAGTTCTTC.

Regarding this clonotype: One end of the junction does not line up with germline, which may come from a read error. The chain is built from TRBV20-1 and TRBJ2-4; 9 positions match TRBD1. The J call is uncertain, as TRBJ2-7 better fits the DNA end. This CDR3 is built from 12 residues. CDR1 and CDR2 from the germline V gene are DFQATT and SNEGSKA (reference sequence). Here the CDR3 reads CRARGTGHEQYF. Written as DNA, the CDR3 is TGCAGGGCTAGGGGGACAGGGCACGAGCAGTACTTC.

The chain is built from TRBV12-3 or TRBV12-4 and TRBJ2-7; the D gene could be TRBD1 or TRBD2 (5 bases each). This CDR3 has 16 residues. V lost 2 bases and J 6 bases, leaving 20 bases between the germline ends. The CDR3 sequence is CASSLPVGTVYGEQYF. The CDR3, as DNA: TGTGCCAGCAGTTTACCGGTAGGGACGGTTTACGGCGAGCAGTACTTC.

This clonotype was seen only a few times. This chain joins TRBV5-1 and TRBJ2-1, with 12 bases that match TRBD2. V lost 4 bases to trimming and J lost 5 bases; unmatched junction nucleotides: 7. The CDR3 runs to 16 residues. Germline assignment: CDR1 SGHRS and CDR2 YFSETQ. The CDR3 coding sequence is TGCGCCAGCAGCCCCCGACCTAGCGGGGGGGACAATGAGCAGTTCTTC. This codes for CASSPRPSGGDNEQFF.

CDR3 nucleotides: TGTGCCAGCAGTGGGGACAGCGCTTCCTACAATGAGCAGTTCTTC. Protein: CASSGDSASYNEQFF. The chain couples TRBV27 to TRBJ2-1; 7 bases are shared with TRBD1. V shed 5 bases and J 1 base; nucleotides not matched to a gene: 5. Germline CDR1 reads MNHEY; CDR2 reads SMNVEV (reference sequence). CDR3 length: 15 residues.

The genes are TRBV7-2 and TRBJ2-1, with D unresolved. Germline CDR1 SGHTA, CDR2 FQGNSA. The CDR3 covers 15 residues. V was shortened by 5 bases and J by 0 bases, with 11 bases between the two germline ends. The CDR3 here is CASSPYPSSYNEQFF. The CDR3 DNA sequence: TGTGCCAGCAGCCCGTACCCAAGCTCCTACAATGAGCAGTTCTTC.